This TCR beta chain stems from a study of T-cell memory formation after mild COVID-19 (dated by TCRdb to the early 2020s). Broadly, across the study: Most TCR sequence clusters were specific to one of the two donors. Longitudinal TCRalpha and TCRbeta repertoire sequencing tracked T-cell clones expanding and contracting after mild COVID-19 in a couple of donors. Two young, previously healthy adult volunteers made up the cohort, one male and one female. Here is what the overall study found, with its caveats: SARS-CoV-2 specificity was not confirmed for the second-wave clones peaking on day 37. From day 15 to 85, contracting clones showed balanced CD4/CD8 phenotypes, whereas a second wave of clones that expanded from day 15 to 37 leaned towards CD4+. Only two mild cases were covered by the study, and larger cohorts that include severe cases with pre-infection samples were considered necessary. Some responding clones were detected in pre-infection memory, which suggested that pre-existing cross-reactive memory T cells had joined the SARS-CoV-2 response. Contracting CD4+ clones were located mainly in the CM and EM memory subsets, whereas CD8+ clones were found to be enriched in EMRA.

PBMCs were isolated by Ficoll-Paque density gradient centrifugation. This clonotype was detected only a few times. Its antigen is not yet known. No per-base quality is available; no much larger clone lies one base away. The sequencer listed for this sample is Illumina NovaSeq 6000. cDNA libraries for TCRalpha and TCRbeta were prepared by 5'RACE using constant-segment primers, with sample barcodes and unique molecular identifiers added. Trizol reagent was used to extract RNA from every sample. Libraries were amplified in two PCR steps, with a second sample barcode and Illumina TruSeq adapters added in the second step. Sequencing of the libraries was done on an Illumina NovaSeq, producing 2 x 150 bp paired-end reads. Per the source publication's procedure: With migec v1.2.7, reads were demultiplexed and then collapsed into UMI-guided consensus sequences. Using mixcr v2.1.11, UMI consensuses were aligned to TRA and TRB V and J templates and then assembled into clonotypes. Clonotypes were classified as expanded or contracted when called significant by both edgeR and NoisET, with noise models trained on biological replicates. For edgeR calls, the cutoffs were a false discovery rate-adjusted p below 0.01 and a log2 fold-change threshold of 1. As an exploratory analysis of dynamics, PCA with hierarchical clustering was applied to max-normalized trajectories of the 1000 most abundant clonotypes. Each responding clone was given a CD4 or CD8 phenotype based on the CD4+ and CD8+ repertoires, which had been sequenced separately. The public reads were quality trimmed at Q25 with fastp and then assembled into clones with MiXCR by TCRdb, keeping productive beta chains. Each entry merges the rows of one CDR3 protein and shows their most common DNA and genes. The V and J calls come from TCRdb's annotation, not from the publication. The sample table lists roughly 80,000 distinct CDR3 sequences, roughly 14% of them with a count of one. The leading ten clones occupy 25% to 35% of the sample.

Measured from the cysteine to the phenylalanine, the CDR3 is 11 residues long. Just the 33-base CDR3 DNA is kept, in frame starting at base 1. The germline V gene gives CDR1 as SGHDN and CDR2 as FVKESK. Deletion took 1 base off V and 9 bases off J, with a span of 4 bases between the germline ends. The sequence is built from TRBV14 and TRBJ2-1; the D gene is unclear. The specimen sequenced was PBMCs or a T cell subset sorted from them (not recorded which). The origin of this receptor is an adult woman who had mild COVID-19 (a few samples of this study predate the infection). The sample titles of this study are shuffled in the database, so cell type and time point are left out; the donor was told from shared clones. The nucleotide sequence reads TGTGCCAGCAGCCAAGGTCTTGAGCAGTTCTTC. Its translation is CASSQGLEQFF.